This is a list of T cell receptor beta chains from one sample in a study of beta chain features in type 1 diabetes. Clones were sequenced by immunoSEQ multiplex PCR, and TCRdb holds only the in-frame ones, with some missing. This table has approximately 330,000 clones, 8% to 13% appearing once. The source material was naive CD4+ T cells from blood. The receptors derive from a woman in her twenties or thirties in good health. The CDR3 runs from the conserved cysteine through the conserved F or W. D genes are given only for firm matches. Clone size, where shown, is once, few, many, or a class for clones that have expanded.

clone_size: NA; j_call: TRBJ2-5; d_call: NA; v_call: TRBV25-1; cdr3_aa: CASSAASGETQYF; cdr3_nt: TGTGCCAGCAGTGCTGCGTCGGGAGAGACCCAGTACTTC
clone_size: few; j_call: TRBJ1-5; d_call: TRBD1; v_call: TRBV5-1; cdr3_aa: CASSGGQGEGQPQHF; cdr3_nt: TGCGCCAGCAGCGGGGGACAGGGAGAGGGACAGCCCCAGCATTTT
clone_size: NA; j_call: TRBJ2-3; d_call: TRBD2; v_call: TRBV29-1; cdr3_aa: CSALLAGTTDTQYF; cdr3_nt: TGCAGCGCCCTACTAGCGGGGACCACAGATACGCAGTATTTT
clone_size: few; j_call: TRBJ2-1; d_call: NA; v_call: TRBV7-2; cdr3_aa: CASSQDGGGYNEQFF; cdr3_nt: TGTGCCAGCAGCCAAGATGGCGGAGGGTACAATGAGCAGTTCTTC
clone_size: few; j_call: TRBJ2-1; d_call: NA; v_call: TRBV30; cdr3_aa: CAWSVTGYPGDNEQFF; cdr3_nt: TGTGCCTGGAGTGTAACCGGCTACCCGGGGGACAATGAGCAGTTCTTC
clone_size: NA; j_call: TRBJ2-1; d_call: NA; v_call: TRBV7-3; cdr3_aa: CASSQGGSEQFF; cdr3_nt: TGTGCCAGCAGCCAAGGCGGAAGTGAGCAGTTCTTC
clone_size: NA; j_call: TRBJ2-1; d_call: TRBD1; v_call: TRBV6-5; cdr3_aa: CASSYSSGQGYNEQFF; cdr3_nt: TGTGCCAGCAGTTACTCGTCCGGACAGGGTTACAATGAGCAGTTCTTC
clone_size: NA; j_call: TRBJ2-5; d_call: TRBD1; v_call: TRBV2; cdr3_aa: CASTPGQGQETQYF; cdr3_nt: TGTGCCAGCACCCCTGGACAGGGCCAAGAGACCCAGTACTTC
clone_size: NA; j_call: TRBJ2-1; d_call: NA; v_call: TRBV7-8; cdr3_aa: CASSIRRALDNEQFF; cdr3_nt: TGTGCCAGCAGCATCCGGAGGGCCCTCGACAATGAGCAGTTCTTC
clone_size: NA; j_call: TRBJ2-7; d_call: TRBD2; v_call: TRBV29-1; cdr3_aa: CSVILAGSLGEQYF; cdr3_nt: TGCAGCGTTATCTTAGCGGGGAGTTTGGGTGAGCAGTACTTC
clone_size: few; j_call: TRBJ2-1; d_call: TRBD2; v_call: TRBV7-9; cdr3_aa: CASSLDPSGLAGNEQFF; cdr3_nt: TGTGCCAGCAGCTTAGACCCATCGGGACTAGCGGGCAATGAGCAGTTCTTC
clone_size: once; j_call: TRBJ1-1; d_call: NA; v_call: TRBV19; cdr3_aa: CASMEGLNTEAFF; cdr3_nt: TGTGCCAGTATGGAGGGGTTGAACACTGAAGCTTTCTTT
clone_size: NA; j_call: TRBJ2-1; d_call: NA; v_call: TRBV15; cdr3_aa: CATSRDLLGASYNEQFF; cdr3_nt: TGTGCCACCAGCAGAGATCTGTTGGGCGCCTCCTACAATGAGCAGTTCTTC
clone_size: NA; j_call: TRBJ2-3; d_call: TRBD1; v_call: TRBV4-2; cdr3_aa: CASSQGQGATDTQYF; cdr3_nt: TGTGCCAGCAGCCAGGGACAGGGGGCCACAGATACGCAGTATTTT
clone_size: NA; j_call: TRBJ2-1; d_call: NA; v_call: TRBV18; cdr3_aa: CASSQGLVAEQFF; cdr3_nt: TGTGCCAGCTCACAGGGGTTGGTTGCTGAGCAGTTCTTC